This T cell receptor beta chain was sequenced during a study of regulatory T cells in long-lasting Graves disease. Study details: By definition, persistent Graves' disease involved antithyroid drugs for over 5 years alongside positive TSH receptor antibodies.

V lost 6 bases and J lost 5, with 13 bases in between. Germline loops: CDR1 MDHEN, CDR2 SYDVKM. The CDR3 consists of 13 residues. Study observations and caveats: Persistent patients had more shared public clonotypes (approximately 2,700) than new patients (about 900). Persistent disease was associated with favored TRBV28 usage and with favored use of TRBJ1-2 and TRBJ2-5.

This clonotype occurred many times. Antigen specificity is unknown. As to time point: persistent/refractory GD, antithyroid drugs over 5 years with positive TRAb. Isolated PBMC RNA provided the starting material for the TCR library. To make TCR beta libraries, researchers used iRepertoire HTBI primers and Arm-PCR of CDR3 regions. In TCRdb, the multiplex PCR reads were re-called with MiXCR into one record per CDR3 protein. The table lists roughly 490,000 distinct CDR3 sequences, less than 25% of them singletons. The chain employs TRBV28 and TRBJ2-5; either TRBD1 or TRBD2 may supply D (5 bases each). Material: peripheral blood mononuclear cells (PBMCs), obtained when the disease was refractory, from a patient treated with antithyroid drugs. The clonotype comes from a female donor with Graves disease. In nucleotides, the CDR3 is TGTGCCAGCAGGGGGGTATTGAGGGAGACCCAGTACTTC. Amino acid sequence: CASRGVLRETQYF.